The clone carrying this T cell receptor (beta chain) appeared a few times. The data derive from a study of response to subunit inactivated influenza vaccine. CDR1 is MNHEY and CDR2 is SVGEGT in the germline V gene. V gave up 2 bases and J gave up 2 bases; unmatched junction bases: 3. This CDR3 region has 15 residues. One entry per CDR3 protein results from TCRdb running MiXCR on the RT-PCR reads. This table has just under 550,000 distinct CDR3 sequences, around 21% appearing once. These records were also assigned to another study, of T cells expressing NK-cell markers. That paper notes: What made the TCR beta cDNA was 5'RACE template switching with UMIs. An anti-gamma-delta TCR antibody confined sorting to alpha-beta TCR T cells across several of the experiments.

The chain joins TRBV6-2 or TRBV6-3 to TRBJ2-7, with TRBD2 matching over 10 bases. Here the sequenced sample was CD4+ T cells sorted from PBMCs, taken about 11 days after vaccination. The origin of this receptor is a man in his fifties or sixties who received an inactivated influenza vaccine. CDR3 in amino acids: CASSYVAGGPYEQYF. In DNA, the CDR3 is TGTGCCAGCAGTTACGTAGCGGGGGGCCCCTACGAGCAGTACTTC.